The 27 T cell receptor beta chains reported below all come from one sample, sequenced in a study of Ad26.COV2.S vaccination and SARS-CoV-2 variants. Only in-frame clones appear in the TCRdb table, and some are missing; sequencing was by immunoSEQ multiplex PCR. The sample consists of fewer than 500,000 clones, less than 95% of them appearing once. The treatment here: about 20 received Ad26.COV2.S at low or high dose, single or two shots; about 5 received placebo; per-sample allocation not given. It was on day 63 after the first vaccine or placebo injection that samples were taken. Sequences were derived from peripheral blood, sampled in a trial of Ad26.COV2.S vaccine versus placebo. The receptors here all came from a person between 18 and 59 years old who received the Ad26.COV2.S COVID-19 vaccine or a placebo.

The genes are TRBV19 and TRBJ2-6, with unresolved D. This CDR3 contains 13 residues. Per germline, CDR1 LNHDA and CDR2 SQIVND (reference sequence). The ends were cut back, 7 bases at V and 1 base at J, with 5 bases in the middle. CDR3 DNA: TGTGCCAGTACCCTGTCTGGGGCCAACGTCCTGACTTTC. Translation: CASTLSGANVLTF. The whole variable domain, remainder taken from reference TRBV19 and TRBJ2-6, is DGGITQSPKYLFRKEGQNVTLSCEQNLNHDAMYWYRQDPGQGLRLIYYSQIVNDFQKGDIAEGYSVSREKKESFPLTVTSAQKNPTAFYLCASTLSGANVLTFGAGSRLTVL.

This sequence joins TRBV3-1 (or the pseudogene TRBV3-2) and TRBJ2-7; D is unresolved. This CDR3 contains 13 residues. CDR1 is LGHDT, CDR2 YNNKEL, per germline (reference sequence). Trimming cost V 2 bases and J 5 bases, with 10 bases left between them. CDR3 sequence: CASSQLNLHEQYF. The CDR3 DNA sequence: TGTGCCAGCAGCCAATTGAATCTCCACGAGCAGTACTTC.

To note about this clone: The same CDR3 can be traced to other DNA sequences in this sample. This sequence joins TRBV6-5 and TRBJ2-1, with TRBD2 as a possible D gene (6 bases). Trimming pared 0 bases from V and 6 bases from J, leaving 6 bases between. This CDR3 comprises 13 residues. Germline-derived CDR1 and CDR2 are MNHEY and SVGAGI. For the CDR3, the DNA is TGTGCCAGCAGTTACTCGCGGGGCAATGAGCAGTTCTTC. It is translated as CASSYSRGNEQFF.

The chain couples TRBV3-1 (or the pseudogene TRBV3-2) to TRBJ1-5; D uncertain. CDR1 is LGHDT, CDR2 YNNKEL, per germline (reference sequence). The CDR3 totals 17 residues. Trimming stripped 1 base from V and 3 bases from J, with 16 bases between. The CDR3 sequence is CASSQGLPRRINQPQHF. The CDR3, as DNA: TGTGCCAGCAGCCAAGGTTTGCCCAGGCGGATCAATCAGCCCCAGCATTTT.

This chain uses TRBV28 with TRBJ2-7, with D tentatively TRBD1 (5 bases). CDR1 is MDHEN and CDR2 is SYDVKM in the germline V gene. CDR3 length: 15 amino acids. Deletions cut 6 bases from V and 3 bases from J, with 18 bases between. CDR3 loop: CASRRQRHPLYEQYF. The CDR3, as DNA: TGTGCCAGCAGGAGACAGCGTCACCCCCTCTACGAGCAGTACTTC. Full variable domain (rest looked up from reference TRBV28 and TRBJ2-7): DVKVTQSSRYLVKRTGEKVFLECVQDMDHENMFWYRQDPGLGLRLIYFSYDVKMKEKGDIPEGYSVSREKKERFSLILESASTNQTSMYLCASRRQRHPLYEQYFGPGTRLTVT.

J is TRBJ2-5 and V is TRBV30; no clear D. The germline V gene has CDR1 GTSNPN and CDR2 SVGIG (reference sequence). Trimming pared 0 bases from V and 5 bases from J, leaving 7 bases between. The CDR3 length is 12 residues. For the CDR3, the DNA is TGTGCCTGGAGTGTTAACTTGGAGACCCAGTACTTC. The encoded protein is CAWSVNLETQYF.

This sequence joins TRBV4-2 and TRBJ2-5; 7 bases match TRBD2. The CDR3 runs to 15 residues. With V trimmed by 3 bases and J by 3 bases, 7 bases remained unmatched. Germline values: CDR1 LGHNA, CDR2 YNFKEQ. CDR3 DNA: TGTGCCAGCAGCCACTTGACTAGCAGAGAAGAGACCCAGTACTTC. Amino acid sequence: CASSHLTSREETQYF.

CDR3 bases: TGTGCCAGCATCCTCCAGGGGCTGAGTCAGCCCCAGCATTTT. This sequence encodes CASILQGLSQPQHF. This rearrangement joins TRBV28 to TRBJ1-5; D might be TRBD1 (6 bases). CDR1 is MDHEN, CDR2 SYDVKM, per germline. The CDR3 sequence is 14 residues long. V lost 7 bases and J lost 6, with 16 bases in between.

V gene TRBV27 combines with J gene TRBJ2-7; no clear D gene. Deletions cut 4 bases from V and 1 base from J, with 8 bases between. The CDR3 is made up of 13 amino acids. Germline V CDR1 and CDR2: MNHEY, SMNVEV (reference sequence). CDR3 region: CASSYSKSYEQYF. CDR3 bases: TGTGCCAGCAGTTACAGTAAATCCTACGAGCAGTACTTC.

The rearrangement joins TRBV29-1 to TRBJ2-1; tentatively, D is TRBD2 (5 bases). CDR3 length equals 16 residues. Germline V gene lookup returns CDR1 SQVTM and CDR2 ANQGSEA. Trimming removed 0 bases from V and 0 bases from J, with 12 bases in between. CDR3 sequence reads: CSVEDASRSSYNEQFF. The CDR3 region has the DNA TGCAGCGTTGAAGATGCTAGCCGCAGCTCCTACAATGAGCAGTTCTTC.

CDR3 protein: CASSAPGTGSSEQFF. CDR3 DNA sequence: TGTGCCAGCAGCGCCCCCGGGACAGGGTCTAGTGAGCAGTTCTTC. The gene calls are TRBV9 and TRBJ2-1; TRBD1 aligns across 9 bases. The germline V gene has CDR1 SGDLS and CDR2 YYNGEE. J lost 9 bases, V lost 3 bases, and 10 bases had no gene match. The CDR3 is 15 amino acids. The full variable domain, completed using reference TRBV9 and TRBJ2-1, is DSGVTQTPKHLITATGQRVTLRCSPRSGDLSVYWYQQSLDQGLQFLIQYYNGEERAKGNILERFSAQQFPDLHSELNLSSLELGDSALYFCASSAPGTGSSEQFFGPGTRLTVL.

The chain couples TRBV18 to TRBJ1-5, with a possible D match to TRBD1 (6 bases). Germline V gene lookup returns CDR1 KGHSH and CDR2 LQKENI. The CDR3 is 15 amino acids. V was pared by 2 bases and J by 0 bases, with 8 bases between. The CDR3 nucleotides are TGTGCCAGCTCACCAGGACAGAATAGCAATCAGCCCCAGCATTTT. It specifies CASSPGQNSNQPQHF.

The chain carries TRBV15 and TRBJ2-7; 8 nucleotides match TRBD1. The CDR3 runs to 15 residues. J was trimmed by 4 bases and V by 3 bases; bases with no gene match: 8. Germline CDR1 reads LNHNV; CDR2 reads YYDKDF (reference sequence). The CDR3 protein is CATSRGQGAVYEQYF. In nucleotides, the CDR3 is TGTGCCACCAGCAGGGGCCAGGGGGCGGTTTACGAGCAGTACTTC.

The chain recombines TRBV28 with TRBJ1-4; D is possibly TRBD1 (6 bases). Deletions cut 7 bases from V and 8 bases from J, with 20 bases between. Germline assignment: CDR1 MDHEN and CDR2 SYDVKM. There are 15 residues in the CDR3. CDR3 residues: CASTTRGGANEKLFF. The CDR3 coding sequence is TGTGCCAGCACCACCCGCGGGGGGGCAAACGAAAAACTGTTTTTT.

A note on this clone: Other DNA sequences in the same sample also yield this CDR3. The CDR3 sequence: CASSPGLAGRYEQYF. The CDR3 nucleotides read TGTGCCAGCTCTCCGGGACTAGCGGGACGCTACGAGCAGTACTTC. The V and J genes are TRBV18 and TRBJ2-7; TRBD2 matches at 13 bases. There are 15 residues in the CDR3. Germline CDR1 KGHSH, CDR2 LQKENI. V was pared by 6 bases and J by 3 bases, with 5 bases of the junction left unmatched.

The rearrangement links TRBV28 to TRBJ2-7, with 7 bases identical to TRBD2. Trimming took 2 bases from V and 4 from J; bases not matched to a gene: 8. The CDR3 totals 15 residues. CDR1 is MDHEN, CDR2 SYDVKM, per germline. Here the CDR3 DNA reads TGTGCCAGCAGTTTAATAGGGACTAAGGGATACGAGCAGTACTTC. This codes for CASSLIGTKGYEQYF.

The chain carries TRBV6-5 and TRBJ2-7; TRBD1 is a possible D gene (6 bases). Trimming cost V 6 bases and J 1 base, with 16 bases left between them. There are 15 residues in the CDR3. In germline, CDR1 is MNHEY, CDR2 SVGAGI. The CDR3 here is CASSKEQGGSYEQYF. CDR3 nucleotides: TGTGCCAGCAGCAAGGAACAGGGTGGGTCCTACGAGCAGTACTTC.

Regarding this clone: Other nucleotide sequences from this sample produce the same CDR3. The V call is TRBV27, the J call TRBJ2-7; 8 bases agree with TRBD1. J lost 3 bases, V lost 5 bases, and 3 bases had no gene match. CDR1 is MNHEY, CDR2 SMNVEV, per germline (reference sequence). The length of the CDR3 is 13 residues. CDR3: CASSLDRGYEQYF. CDR3 bases: TGTGCCAGCAGTCTCGACAGGGGCTACGAGCAGTACTTC.

The rearrangement links TRBV2 to TRBJ2-5; perhaps TRBD1 as D (6 bases). This CDR3 region has 13 residues. V was clipped by 7 bases and J by 5 bases, with 14 bases between them. CDR1 is SNHLY and CDR2 is FYNNEI in the germline V gene. CDR3 protein: CASKGTPRETQYF. The CDR3, as DNA: TGTGCCAGCAAAGGGACACCGAGGGAGACCCAGTACTTC.

The V and J genes are TRBV9 and TRBJ2-3, with 11 bases lining up with TRBD2. The germline gives CDR1 SGDLS, CDR2 YYNGEE. With V trimmed by 3 bases and J by 3 bases, 6 bases remained unmatched. The CDR3 is made up of 16 amino acids. The CDR3 is CASSAPTSGRTDTQYF. For the CDR3, the DNA is TGTGCCAGCAGCGCCCCTACTAGCGGGAGAACAGATACGCAGTATTTT.

V gene TRBV7-8 combines with J gene TRBJ1-4, with D unresolved. CDR3 length equals 14 residues. The V and J ends lost 3 bases and 3 bases respectively, with 8 bases between them. Germline CDR1 is SGHVS and CDR2 is FQNEAQ. The CDR3 coding sequence is TGTGCCAGCAGCTTTGGACGCCCTAATGAAAAACTGTTTTTT. This sequence encodes CASSFGRPNEKLFF.

CDR3 bases: TGTGCCAGCAGCTCAAAACCGACAGGAGGGGTATCCTACAATGAGCAGTTCTTC. Translating it yields CASSSKPTGGVSYNEQFF. The V gene is TRBV7-6, the J gene TRBJ2-1; D may be TRBD1 or TRBD2 (6 bases each). Germline V gene lookup returns CDR1 SGHVS and CDR2 FNYEAQ. Trimming took 4 bases from V and 1 from J, leaving 20 bases between them. The CDR3 sequence is 18 residues long.

The V call is TRBV11-3, the J call TRBJ2-2, with a tentative D call TRBD2 (6 bases). The CDR3 has 16 residues. V was trimmed by 5 bases and J by 7 bases, leaving 20 bases between them. The germline V gene encodes CDR1 SGHNT and CDR2 YENEEA. CDR3 sequence: CASSDSRGKAHGELFF. In DNA form, the CDR3 reads TGTGCCAGCAGCGACTCCCGGGGGAAGGCCCACGGGGAGCTGTTTTTT.

The chain is built from TRBV19 and TRBJ2-7, with a possible D match to TRBD2 (6 bases). The V gene lost 6 bases and the J gene lost 4 bases, with 19 bases spanning the gap. Germline V gene lookup returns CDR1 LNHDA and CDR2 SQIVND (reference sequence). The CDR3 spans 15 residues. CDR3 sequence (DNA): TGTGCCAGTAGCCTCGGGGGTGAGGGGATATACGAGCAGTACTTC. Its protein is CASSLGGEGIYEQYF.

This clone was counted a few times. V is TRBV2 and J is TRBJ2-7, with TRBD2 matching over 13 bases. The CDR3 contains 16 residues. Germline V gene lookup returns CDR1 SNHLY and CDR2 FYNNEI. The trim removed 7 bases at V and 4 bases at J, leaving 10 bases unmatched. The CDR3 is CASKSRGTSGKYEQYF. The CDR3 region has the DNA TGTGCCAGCAAATCAAGGGGGACTAGCGGGAAATACGAGCAGTACTTC.

This clone showed up just a few times. The gene calls are TRBV7-9 and TRBJ2-1; tentatively, D is TRBD2 (5 bases). V was shortened by 1 base and J by 8 bases, with 15 bases between the two germline ends. The germline CDR1 and CDR2 sequences are SEHNR and FQNEAQ (reference sequence). This CDR3 spans 15 amino acids. CDR3 bases: TGTGCCAGCAGCTTAGGAGAGCGGAGTGTTGATGAGCAGTTCTTC. Its protein product is CASSLGERSVDEQFF. The full variable domain, with the rest looked up from reference TRBV7-9 and TRBJ2-1, is DTGVSQNPRHKITKRGQNVTFRCDPISEHNRLYWYRQTLGQGPEFLTYFQNEAQLEKSRLLSDRFSAERPKGSFSTLEIQRTEQGDSAMYLCASSLGERSVDEQFFGPGTRLTVL.

This clone was counted once. The chain links TRBV11-2 to TRBJ2-1, with D unclear. The CDR3 has 13 amino acids. Germline loops: CDR1 SGHAT, CDR2 FQNNGV. V gave up 5 bases and J gave up 4 bases, with 9 bases separating them. CDR3 sequence reads: CASSQDPYNEQFF. In DNA, the CDR3 is TGTGCCAGCAGCCAGGACCCTTACAATGAGCAGTTCTTC.